Below, one TCR beta chain is given with its context. This clonotype was observed a handful of times. Its antigen is unknown. No qualities accompany the bases; no much larger clone lies one base away. The data stem from a study of identical twins (dated by TCRdb to the mid-2010s). General notes on the study: The study deep-sequenced TCR alpha and beta repertoires from monozygotic twins, unrelated adults of various ages and cord blood to test whether fetal clonotypes persist. To rule out contamination, the twin experiments were replicated at different times with different library preparation protocols.

Trimmed from V: 6 bases; trimmed from J: 10 bases; junction bases lacking a gene match: 8. The CDR3 spans 13 residues, from the cysteine through the phenylalanine. This entry keeps only the CDR3 DNA: 39 bases, framed from base 1. Sequences MNHEY (CDR1) and SVGEGT (CDR2) are obtained from the germline V gene. All donors were healthy Caucasians. Three pairs of female monozygotic twins, all aged about 18 to 30 years, were included in the twin cohort. Peripheral blood mononuclear cells were used as the source from which RNA for TCR libraries was isolated. Libraries were prepared through 5' RACE. Sequenced using an Illumina HiSeq 2000. A universal primer binding site was introduced by template switching, and a unique molecular identifier was present in the final cDNA, enabling accurate counting of TCR cDNA molecules. Specific primers in the conserved constant-segment region were used to synthesize first-strand cDNA for the TCR alpha and beta chains. Each cDNA library was double barcoded, with a SMART-Mk sample barcode plus Illumina barcodes, to control for contamination. TruSeq adapter sequences along with Illumina sample barcodes were introduced in two successive PCR steps. The Illumina HiSeq platform was used with custom primers to sequence TCR alpha and beta cDNA libraries. As for how the authors treated the data: Raw reads were processed with MiGEC to extract unique molecular identifiers, and MiXCR was used to determine CDR3 positions. Recombination models were inferred per individual with the repgenHMM and IGoR tools using an EM algorithm. Shared clonotypes were analyzed with the tcR package in R, and sharing was normalized by the product of cloneset sizes. Out-of-frame nonproductive sequences were analyzed to study raw recombination free of thymic and clonal selection effects. The raw public data were reprocessed by TCRdb itself: fastp quality trimming at Q25, MiXCR clonotype calling, in-frame beta chains only. Rows merge per CDR3 protein into single entries with the most common DNA and genes. These V and J calls derive from TCRdb rather than the authors' analysis. The sample profile shows roughly 700,000 distinct CDR3 sequences; over 8.5% of them were found once. The ten largest clones capture 0.8% to 1% of the sample.

What the authors observed across the whole study: Conclusions relied on cross-sectional statistical analysis, since the same donors could not be followed over many years. In beta out-of-frame sequences, excess twin sharing was weaker, because having fewer shared sequences lowered the signal-to-noise ratio. Out-of-frame TCR alpha sequences shared between twins showed an excess of low generation-probability sequences compared with coincidental sharing between unrelated individuals. Invariant T cells such as MAIT and iNKT could partly confound zero-insertion analyses, although diverse VJ usage argued against such confounding for most clonotypes. Abundant cord blood beta clonotypes carried fewer insertions; young adult naive repertoires showed a weaker similar trend, while memory repertoires showed none. In monozygotic twins, recombination models systematically underestimated out-of-frame TCR alpha sharing, but the models matched the sharing seen between unrelated individuals.

Separately, the same data were catalogued under a study of yellow fever vaccine responses in identical twins. In that second paper, the authors write: According to the authors, in identical twins the way T cells responded to vaccination appeared partly convergent and partly personalized. Focusing on identical twins, the study followed the T cell clones that responded to the vaccine, and did so with precision.

The sequenced material came from PBMCs. Recombination connected TRBV6-2 or TRBV6-3 to TRBJ2-5, and 10 junctional nucleotides match TRBD2. This receptor was obtained from a woman younger than 35 in good health. The DNA sequence reads TGTGCCAGCAGGACTCCGGGACTAGCGAACCAGTACTTC. The encoded protein is CASRTPGLANQYF.